This T cell receptor (beta chain) was found in a study of cytomegalovirus exposure and HLA in healthy donors. Whole-study findings and limits: For most TCR sequences rarity was the rule, although some public TCRs occurred in many donors. Later analysis identified several of the most significant clusters that appeared linked to common viral pathogens. An analysis that was carried out later associated 16,000 or so TCR beta sequences with HLA alleles at 0.05 false discovery rate. A previous analysis found most TCR beta V segments productive roughly 87% or roughly 30% of the time.

Germline lookup yields CDR1 MNHNS and CDR2 SASEGT. V was pared by 6 bases and J by 4 bases, with 8 bases of the junction left unmatched. The CDR3 loop spans 15 amino acids. Comments on this clone: What it binds is unknown.

The PCR made use of 60 Vbeta and 13 Jbeta primers. Assay: immunoSEQ multiplex PCR; the TCRdb copy retains only in-frame clones and omits some. The sample has some 120,000 clones; over 65% are singletons. Sequenced input: PBMCs. V usage is TRBV6-1 and J usage is TRBJ2-2; 7 positions match TRBD1. This TCR came from a man aged 18-30 years in good health and CMV-seronegative. CDR3 sequence (DNA): TGTGCCAGCAGGCCATTGACAGGGTCCACCGGGGAGCTGTTTTTT. This gives the protein CASRPLTGSTGELFF.